These 23 T cell receptor beta chains were sequenced from one sample in a study of blood T cells in healthy people across ages. Combining a sample-barcoded 5' primer with a J-beta primer mix, a second PCR ran for roughly 6 to 12 cycles. Using its own MiXCR run on the 5' RACE reads, TCRdb lists one record per CDR3 protein. The repertoire consists of a few hundred thousand distinct CDR3 sequences, with about 26% occurring once and the leading ten covering about 18%. Sequenced material: blood. These receptors were taken from a woman between 65 and 79 years old in good health.

This clonotype was counted only a few times. The V call is TRBV6-6, the J call TRBJ1-3; D is unresolved. Trimming took 7 bases from V and 3 from J, leaving 16 bases between them. The CDR3 runs 15 residues. In germline, CDR1 is MNHNY, CDR2 SVGAGI (reference sequence). The CDR3 DNA is TGTGCCAGCATGCCCCCCGGCTCCCTTGGAAACACCATATATTTT. As protein: CASMPPGSLGNTIYF.

This clonotype was counted a few times. The CDR3 sequence is CASSLETGGACKNIQYF. The DNA for the CDR3 is TGCGCCAGCAGCTTGGAGACGGGGGGGGCCTGCAAAAACATTCAGTACTTC. The rearrangement links TRBV5-1 to TRBJ2-4; 8 bases are shared with TRBD2. Germline CDR1 is SGHRS and CDR2 is YFSETQ. CDR3 length: 17 residues. V lost 0 bases to trimming and J lost 3 bases; unmatched junction nucleotides: 8. Drawing the rest from reference TRBV5-1 and TRBJ2-4, the complete variable domain is KAGVTQTPRYLIKTRGQQVTLSCSPISGHRSVSWYQQTPGQGLQFLFEYFSETQRNKGNFPGRFSGRQFSNSRSEMNVSTLELGDSALYLCASSLETGGACKNIQYFGAGTRLSVL.

The rearrangement uses TRBV20-1 and TRBJ2-7, with TRBD2 matching over 8 bases. The germline V gene has CDR1 DFQATT and CDR2 SNEGSKA (reference sequence). V gave up 1 base and J gave up 9 bases; unmatched junction bases: 8. The CDR3 loop spans 13 amino acids. The DNA for the CDR3 is TGCAGTGCTAGAGCAGGCGGGGGGATAGGGCAGTACTTC. As protein: CSARAGGGIGQYF.

In its sample, this clonotype was seen a few times. V and J are TRBV4-3 and TRBJ1-2, with TRBD1 identical over 7 bases. Germline V gene data show CDR1 as LGHNA and CDR2 as YSLEER. The V segment lost 4 bases and the J segment 7 bases; nucleotides outside the gene matches: 6. This CDR3 region has 13 residues. This CDR3 is CASSLRQGGGYTF. The CDR3 DNA sequence: TGCGCCAGCAGCCTGAGACAGGGAGGTGGCTACACCTTC.

This clonotype has just a few counts. This sequence joins TRBV5-1 and TRBJ2-5; TRBD2 matches at 8 bases. The trim removed 0 bases at V and 3 bases at J, leaving 4 bases unmatched. CDR1 and CDR2 from the germline V gene are SGHRS and YFSETQ. This CDR3 region has 15 residues. CDR3 in DNA: TGCGCCAGCAGCTTGGCCAGGCGGGGGGAAGAGACCCAGTACTTC. Translated, it gives CASSLARRGEETQYF. The variable domain in full, with the rest retrieved from reference TRBV5-1 and TRBJ2-5, is KAGVTQTPRYLIKTRGQQVTLSCSPISGHRSVSWYQQTPGQGLQFLFEYFSETQRNKGNFPGRFSGRQFSNSRSEMNVSTLELGDSALYLCASSLARRGEETQYFGPGTRLLVL.

The chain recombines TRBV19 with TRBJ2-5; 7 bases map to TRBD2. CDR1 LNHDA and CDR2 SQIVND come from the germline V gene (reference sequence). The CDR3 has 12 residues. The junction had 4 bases not matched to a gene; V was cut back by 8 bases and J by 4 bases. DNA of the CDR3: TGTGCCAGTCTTGGCGGGGGAGAGACCCAGTACTTC. It yields the protein CASLGGGETQYF.

The V gene is TRBV29-1, the J gene TRBJ1-2; the match to TRBD1 covers 9 bases. Germline V gene lookup returns CDR1 SQVTM and CDR2 ANQGSEA. The CDR3 consists of 11 residues. Trimming cost V 8 bases and J 4 bases; bases outside gene matches: 2. CDR3 region: CSWDRVYGYTF. The DNA for the CDR3 is TGCAGCTGGGACAGGGTCTATGGCTACACCTTC.

This clonotype was counted a few times. This chain joins TRBV4-1 and TRBJ2-2; a weak D match, TRBD2 (6 bases). The V gene lost 2 bases and the J gene lost 0 bases, with 7 bases spanning the gap. This CDR3 is 15 amino acids long. Germline V gene data show CDR1 as MGHRA and CDR2 as YSYEKL. The CDR3 loop reads CASSQTGANTGELFF. CDR3 coding DNA: TGCGCCAGCAGCCAAACGGGGGCGAACACCGGGGAGCTGTTTTTT.

This clonotype was observed a few times. One base away lies a much larger clone, so this may be a sequencing read error. The DNA is omitted, as the CDR3 cannot be located on it reliably, and the CDR3 follows TCRdb's listing. The V call is TRBV29-1, the J call TRBJ1-2. The CDR3 numbers 13 amino acids, ends counted. The germline gives CDR1 SQVTM, CDR2 ANQGSEA. The CDR3 loop is CSTHRVTNYGCTF.

There are a few counts of this clonotype. The rearrangement uses TRBV29-1 and TRBJ1-1, with D unresolved. The V gene's germline CDR1 is SQVTM and CDR2 ANQGSEA. The CDR3 is made up of 12 amino acids. Trimming pared 1 base from V and 5 bases from J, leaving 8 bases between. For the CDR3, the DNA is TGCAGCGTTGAAGGGGGAGGGACTGAAGCTTTCTTT. Its translation is CSVEGGGTEAFF. Drawing the rest from reference TRBV29-1 and TRBJ1-1, the complete variable domain is SAVISQKPSRDICQRGTSLTIQCQVDSQVTMMFWYRQQPGQSLTLIATANQGSEATYESGFVIDKFPISRPNLTFSTLTVSNMSPEDSSIYLCSVEGGGTEAFFGQGTRLTVV.

V and J are TRBV11-2 and TRBJ2-5; D assignment may be TRBD1 or TRBD2 (5 bases each). V lost 3 bases, J lost 0 bases, and 11 bases lay in between. The germline V gene has CDR1 SGHAT and CDR2 FQNNGV. CDR3 length equals 15 residues. This CDR3 is CASSFMGEYQETQYF. The DNA of the CDR3 is TGTGCCAGCAGCTTTATGGGGGAGTACCAAGAGACCCAGTACTTC.

The chain's CDR3 is CAISEGGGATEAFF. CDR3 nucleotides: TGTGCCATCAGTGAAGGGGGAGGAGCCACTGAAGCTTTCTTT. The chain is built from TRBV10-3 and TRBJ1-1, with D possibly being TRBD1 (6 bases). V lost 3 bases, J lost 4 bases, and 12 bases lay in between. The CDR3 totals 14 residues. The germline gives CDR1 ENHRY, CDR2 SYGVKD.

This clonotype was counted between two and nine times. V and J are TRBV4-3 and TRBJ2-3; 9 positions agree with TRBD2. The V gene's germline CDR1 is LGHNA and CDR2 YSLEER. V was pared by 4 bases and J by 2 bases, with 4 bases of the junction left unmatched. The CDR3 contains 15 residues. For the CDR3, the DNA is TGCGCCAGCAGCCCGCGGGGGGGGTTCACAGATACGCAGTATTTT. It specifies CASSPRGGFTDTQYF.

V usage is TRBV10-3 and J usage is TRBJ2-3, with TRBD1 matching 11 bases. J was trimmed by 7 bases and V by 4 bases; bases with no gene match: 4. From germline, CDR1 is ENHRY and CDR2 SYGVKD. The CDR3 is 14 amino acids. CDR3 loop: CAISGTGGENTQYF. CDR3 DNA sequence: TGTGCCATCAGTGGGACAGGGGGCGAGAATACGCAGTATTTT.

There are a few counts of this clonotype. This chain's CDR3 is CASSPGTDDTDTQYF. CDR3 bases: TGTGCCAGCAGCCCAGGGACAGACGACACAGATACGCAGTATTTT. V and J are TRBV7-9 and TRBJ2-3; 7 nucleotides align to TRBD1. CDR1 SEHNR and CDR2 FQNEAQ come from the germline V gene (reference sequence). The CDR3 sequence is 15 residues long. The V and J ends lost 5 bases and 2 bases, in that order; junction bases with no gene match: 7.

The rearrangement joins TRBV5-1 to TRBJ1-2; 7 bases line up with TRBD1. The V gene end was trimmed by 2 bases and the J gene end by 5 bases; junction bases not matched to a gene: 9. CDR3 size: 15 residues. Looked up from germline, CDR1 is SGHRS and CDR2 is YFSETQ. The CDR3 bases are TGCGCCAGCAGCTTCCAGGGGGATAGTAAATATGGCTACACCTTC. It translates to CASSFQGDSKYGYTF.

The DNA for the CDR3 is TGCAGTGCTAGAGACGGCGGGGGTGCCTCCTACAATGAGCAGTTCTTC. This encodes CSARDGGGASYNEQFF. The chain recombines TRBV20-1 with TRBJ2-1; 7 nucleotides line up with TRBD2. Germline values: CDR1 DFQATT, CDR2 SNEGSKA (reference sequence). The V segment lost 0 bases and the J segment 0 bases; nucleotides outside the gene matches: 5. This CDR3 has 16 residues.

The V gene is TRBV7-3, the J gene TRBJ2-7; no reliable D call. Per germline, CDR1 SGHTA and CDR2 FQGTGA. This CDR3 contains 12 residues. The V and J ends lost 0 bases and 6 bases respectively, with 6 bases between them. Here the CDR3 reads CASSLTSSEQYF. As DNA, the CDR3 is TGTGCCAGCAGCTTAACTAGCTCCGAGCAGTACTTC.

This chain uses TRBV5-1 with TRBJ1-3; D is unclear. V lost 3 bases and J lost 2, with 12 bases in between. The CDR3 extends over 15 amino acids. Germline lookup yields CDR1 SGHRS and CDR2 YFSETQ. CDR3 bases: TGCGCCAGCAGCTCGGAGGGCAACACTGGAAACACCATATATTTT. Translating it yields CASSSEGNTGNTIYF.

Many counts were recorded for this clonotype. The chain links TRBV2 to TRBJ2-5; 7 bases map to TRBD1. Trimming removed 5 bases from V and 3 bases from J; junction bases left unmatched: 3. The germline gives CDR1 SNHLY, CDR2 FYNNEI. CDR3 size: 13 residues. CDR3 residues: CASSRQGEETQYF. CDR3 in DNA: TGTGCCAGCAGTCGTCAGGGGGAAGAGACCCAGTACTTC.

The chain couples TRBV12-3 or TRBV12-4 to TRBJ2-2, with 11 bases aligning to TRBD2. CDR3 length: 16 amino acids. V lost 3 bases, J lost 4 bases, and 4 bases stayed unmatched. Here the CDR3 reads CASSFGTSGVTGELFF. The CDR3 nucleotides are TGTGCCAGCAGTTTTGGGACTAGCGGTGTCACCGGGGAGCTGTTTTTT.

V and J are TRBV3-1 and TRBJ2-1; D gene uncertain. Trimming shortened V by 4 bases and J by 0 bases, and 10 bases separated the two germline ends. Germline V lookup: CDR1 LGHDT, CDR2 YNNKEL (reference sequence). This CDR3 contains 15 residues. This CDR3 is CASSPAVSSYNEQFF. The CDR3 DNA reads TGTGCCAGCAGCCCGGCGGTGAGCTCCTACAATGAGCAGTTCTTC.

V and J are TRBV2 and TRBJ2-1, with D unresolved. Germline-derived CDR1 and CDR2 are SNHLY and FYNNEI. V lost 4 bases and J lost 6, with 7 bases in between. The CDR3 sequence is 12 residues long. The CDR3 nucleotides are TGTGCCAGCAGTGTCCCTGTCAATGAGCAGTTCTTC. It yields the protein CASSVPVNEQFF.